This TCR beta chain originates from a study of vaccination and CD4 T cells after COVID-19. Turning to the study itself: Post-vaccination specimens were collected at a median of about 68 days following dose two (range 14 to 241). Sampling occurred at day 14 and days 161 to 241 post-vaccination in a few convalescent patients. General observations from the study: Post-vaccination reactive clonotypes (median approximately 38) did not differ significantly from post-infection (about 21). Only post-vaccination samples contained a median approximately 85% of the reactive clones in convalescent patients.

Time point in this sample: late sampling 161 to 241 days after vaccination in three convalescent patients. Using its own MiXCR run on the PCR reads, TCRdb lists one record per CDR3 protein. The table has about 29,000 distinct CDR3 sequences, about 49% seen once. With regard to this clonotype: Antigen unknown.

Trimming pared 6 bases from V and 3 bases from J, leaving 11 bases between. The CDR3 covers 12 residues. In germline, CDR1 is DFQATT, CDR2 SNEGSKA (reference sequence). The rearrangement joins TRBV20-1 to TRBJ1-2; no definite D call. The TCR sequence derives from a human donor who had recovered from COVID-19. The sequenced sample was CD4+ T cells from blood, obtained about 7 months after SARS-CoV-2 vaccination. The DNA of the CDR3 is TGCAGTGCGGCTCGCGCTGACTATGGCTACACCTTC. It is translated as CSAARADYGYTF.